These T cell receptor beta chains were read from a single sample in a study of Graves' ophthalmopathy and Graves' hyperthyroidism. TCRdb re-called the multiplex PCR reads through MiXCR, storing one row per CDR3 protein. Of roughly 400,000 distinct CDR3 sequences listed, around 20% are singletons. Sequences were obtained from peripheral blood. The receptors were gathered from a young woman with Graves' ophthalmopathy. The CDR3 runs from the conserved cysteine through the conserved F or W. Fields, in order: CDR3 protein, CDR3 DNA, J gene, clone size, D gene, V gene. A D gene is named only where the DNA matches it firmly. Size is omitted from some rows. Given values are once, few, many or a class for expanded clones.

CDR3: CASSYFLAGEQYF; DNA: TGTGCCAGCAGTTACTTTCTAGCAGGCGAGCAGTACTTC; J: TRBJ2-7; size: .; D: .; V: TRBV6-5
CDR3: CASILKTPNTEAFF; DNA: TGTGCCAGCATCCTTAAGACACCGAACACTGAAGCTTTCTTT; J: TRBJ1-1; size: many; D: .; V: TRBV6-5
CDR3: CASSYGGDNHAPLHF; DNA: TGTGCCAGCAGTTACGGGGGGGACAACCATGCACCCCTCCACTTT; J: TRBJ1-6; size: many; D: .; V: TRBV6-2/TRBV6-3
CDR3: CASSQGGRAKYEQYF; DNA: TGTGCCAGCAGCCAAGGCGGGAGGGCCAAATACGAGCAGTACTTC; J: TRBJ2-7; size: many; D: TRBD2; V: TRBV3-1
CDR3: CASSFKVWRETDGELFF; DNA: TGTGCCAGCAGTTTTAAAGTTTGGCGAGAGACTGACGGGGAGCTGTTTTTT; J: TRBJ2-2; size: many; D: .; V: TRBV27
CDR3: CASSYSEGTDGYTF; DNA: TGTGCCAGCAGTTACTCGGAGGGGACGGATGGCTACACCTTC; J: TRBJ1-2; size: .; D: .; V: TRBV6-5
CDR3: CASSQGGGTAGGPNEQYF; DNA: TGCGCCAGCAGCCAGGGGGGAGGAACGGCGGGAGGGCCGAACGAGCAGTACTTC; J: TRBJ2-7; size: many; D: TRBD2; V: TRBV4-3
CDR3: CSARDTRRYSNQPQHF; DNA: TGCAGTGCTAGAGATACCAGGCGATATAGCAATCAGCCCCAGCATTTT; J: TRBJ1-5; size: many; D: .; V: TRBV20-1
CDR3: CASRTSTGDYEQYF; DNA: TGTGCCAGCAGGACCTCGACAGGGGATTACGAGCAGTACTTC; J: TRBJ2-7; size: many; D: TRBD1; V: TRBV6-1
CDR3: CSVDANNYGYTF; DNA: TGCAGCGTTGACGCAAATAACTATGGCTACACCTTC; J: TRBJ1-2; size: once; D: .; V: TRBV29-1
CDR3: CASSQGRTAGGFTEAFF; DNA: TGTGCCAGCAGCCAAGGTCGTACGGCAGGGGGCTTCACTGAAGCTTTCTTT; J: TRBJ1-1; size: .; D: TRBD1; V: TRBV3-1
CDR3: CSVASGTARETQYF; DNA: TGCAGCGTTGCCAGCGGGACCGCCAGGGAGACCCAGTACTTC; J: TRBJ2-5; size: .; D: TRBD2; V: TRBV29-1
CDR3: CASSPHHIEQYF; DNA: TGTGCCAGCAGCCCGCACCATATCGAGCAGTACTTC; J: TRBJ2-7; size: many; D: .; V: TRBV6-2/TRBV6-3
CDR3: CASSLPWEGLRGELFF; DNA: TGTGCCAGCAGCTTACCGTGGGAGGGCCTTCGCGGGGAGCTGTTTTTT; J: TRBJ2-2; size: many; D: TRBD2; V: TRBV7-2
CDR3: CASRTTSDVYNSPLHF; DNA: TGTGCCAGCAGAACAACGTCGGACGTCTATAATTCACCCCTCCACTTT; J: TRBJ1-6; size: .; D: .; V: TRBV7-3
CDR3: CASSELLQRGDYGYTF; DNA: TGTGCCAGCAGTGAGCTCCTACAGAGGGGGGACTATGGCTACACCTTC; J: TRBJ1-2; size: many; D: .; V: TRBV6-1
CDR3: CASSIRSGGNQETQYF; DNA: TGTGCCAGTAGTATTAGGTCGGGAGGCAACCAAGAGACCCAGTACTTC; J: TRBJ2-5; size: many; D: TRBD2; V: TRBV19
CDR3: CASSLVFPGDSYEQYF; DNA: TGTGCCAGCAGCTTAGTGTTTCCGGGGGACTCCTACGAGCAGTACTTC; J: TRBJ2-7; size: many; D: .; V: TRBV11-3
CDR3: CASRTGSGANEAFF; DNA: TGTGCCAGCAGAACAGGGTCTGGGGCTAATGAAGCTTTCTTT; J: TRBJ1-1; size: many; D: .; V: TRBV6-5
CDR3: CASTGTVSIAKNIQYF; DNA: TGTGCCAGCACCGGGACGGTGAGCATAGCCAAAAACATTCAGTACTTC; J: TRBJ2-4; size: .; D: .; V: TRBV28
CDR3: CASSYSLYVSTEAFF; DNA: TGTGCCAGCAGTTACTCCCTATATGTTTCCACTGAAGCTTTCTTT; J: TRBJ1-1; size: few; D: .; V: TRBV6-5
CDR3: CSVGFGLNQPQHF; DNA: TGCAGCGTTGGGTTTGGGCTCAATCAGCCCCAGCATTTT; J: TRBJ1-5; size: many; D: .; V: TRBV29-1
CDR3: CASSLSGQGSQPQHF; DNA: TGTGCCAGCAGTTTATCCGGACAGGGGAGTCAGCCCCAGCATTTT; J: TRBJ1-5; size: .; D: TRBD1; V: TRBV27
CDR3: CASSPGTGGGGNTIYF; DNA: TGTGCCAGCAGTCCAGGGACAGGGGGCGGTGGAAACACCATATATTTT; J: TRBJ1-3; size: few; D: TRBD1; V: TRBV12-3/TRBV12-4
CDR3: CSARQAGGEAFF; DNA: TGCAGTGCTAGGCAGGCGGGGGGTGAAGCTTTCTTT; J: TRBJ1-1; size: once; D: .; V: TRBV20-1
CDR3: CASSWGGVRAHLSEQYF; DNA: TGTGCCAGCAGTTGGGGGGGGGTACGGGCCCATTTAAGCGAGCAGTACTTC; J: TRBJ2-7; size: many; D: TRBD2; V: TRBV11-2
CDR3: CAWKGVEETQYF; DNA: TGTGCCTGGAAAGGGGTCGAAGAGACCCAGTACTTC; J: TRBJ2-5; size: many; D: .; V: TRBV30